This T cell receptor (beta chain) was observed in a study of blood T cell repertoires in COVID-19. Across the study: Sources were T cells, B-cell-depleted T cells, or PBMCs; the material itself was cDNA or gDNA.

The V segment lost 5 bases and the J segment 2 bases; nucleotides outside the gene matches: 3. The germline V gene has CDR1 SGDLS and CDR2 YYNGEE. The CDR3 has 15 residues. As originally analysed: Nucleated cell counts were estimated from reference gene primer amplification. Sequencing used immunoSEQ multiplex PCR; TCRdb keeps in-frame clones, though not all of them. Clone size and V and J calls were adopted from that table, with D and trimming inferred from the DNA. Counted here are under 300,000 clones, around 86% occurring once; the ten biggest clones make up 2.5% to 3.5%. Sequenced: peripheral blood. The rearrangement uses TRBV9 and TRBJ2-6; 8 nucleotides match TRBD1. This receptor was obtained from a woman aged 60 to 75 with active or convalescent COVID-19. The CDR3: CASRGQAAGANVLTF. The CDR3 nucleotides are TGTGCCAGCAGGGGACAGGCGGCTGGGGCCAACGTCCTGACTTTC.